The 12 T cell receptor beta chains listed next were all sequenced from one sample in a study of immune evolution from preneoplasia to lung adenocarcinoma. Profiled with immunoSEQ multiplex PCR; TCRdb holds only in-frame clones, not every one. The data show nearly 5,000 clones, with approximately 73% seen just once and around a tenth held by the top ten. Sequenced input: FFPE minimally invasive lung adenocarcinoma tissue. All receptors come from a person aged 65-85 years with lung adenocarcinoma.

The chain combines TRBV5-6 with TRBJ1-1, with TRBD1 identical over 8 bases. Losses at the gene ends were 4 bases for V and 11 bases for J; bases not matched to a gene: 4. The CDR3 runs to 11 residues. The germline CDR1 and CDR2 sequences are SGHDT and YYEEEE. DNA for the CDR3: TGTGCCAGCAGCACGGGACAGGAGGCTTTCTTT. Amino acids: CASSTGQEAFF.

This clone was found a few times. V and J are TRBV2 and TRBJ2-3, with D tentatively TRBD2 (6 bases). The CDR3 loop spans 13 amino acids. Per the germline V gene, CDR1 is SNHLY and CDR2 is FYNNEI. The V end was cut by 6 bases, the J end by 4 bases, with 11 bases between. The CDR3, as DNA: TGTGCCAGCAGCCTAGCGTTTTCAGATACGCAGTATTTT. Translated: CASSLAFSDTQYF.

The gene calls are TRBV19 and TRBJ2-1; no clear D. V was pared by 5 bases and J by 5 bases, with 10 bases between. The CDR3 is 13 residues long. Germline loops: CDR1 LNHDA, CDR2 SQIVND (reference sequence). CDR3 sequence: CASSFLGDNEQFF. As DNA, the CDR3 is TGTGCCAGTAGTTTCCTAGGCGACAATGAGCAGTTCTTC.

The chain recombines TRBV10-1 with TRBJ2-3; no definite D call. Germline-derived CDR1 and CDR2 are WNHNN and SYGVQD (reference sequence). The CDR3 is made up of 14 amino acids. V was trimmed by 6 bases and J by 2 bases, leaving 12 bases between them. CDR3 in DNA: TGCGCCAGCAGCTCCAGGTGGGACACAGATACGCAGTATTTT. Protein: CASSSRWDTDTQYF.

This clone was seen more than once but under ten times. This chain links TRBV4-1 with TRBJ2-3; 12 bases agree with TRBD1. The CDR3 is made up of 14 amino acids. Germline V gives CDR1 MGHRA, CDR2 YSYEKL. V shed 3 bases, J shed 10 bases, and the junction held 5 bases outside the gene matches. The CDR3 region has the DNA TGCGCCAGCAGCCAGGGACAGGGGGCGGATTCGCAGTATTTT. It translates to CASSQGQGADSQYF.

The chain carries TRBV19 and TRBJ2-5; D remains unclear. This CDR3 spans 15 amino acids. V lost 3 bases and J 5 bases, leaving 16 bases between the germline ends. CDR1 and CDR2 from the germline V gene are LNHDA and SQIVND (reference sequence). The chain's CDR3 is CASSIQPRVGETQYF. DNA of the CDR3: TGTGCCAGTAGTATTCAGCCTAGGGTGGGTGAGACCCAGTACTTC.

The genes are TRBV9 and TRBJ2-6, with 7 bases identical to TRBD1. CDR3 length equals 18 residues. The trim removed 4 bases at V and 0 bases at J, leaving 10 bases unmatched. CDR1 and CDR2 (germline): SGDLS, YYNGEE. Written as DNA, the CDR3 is TGTGCCAGCAGCCCTGGGACAGCAAGCAGCTCTGGGGCCAACGTCCTGACTTTC. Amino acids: CASSPGTASSSGANVLTF.

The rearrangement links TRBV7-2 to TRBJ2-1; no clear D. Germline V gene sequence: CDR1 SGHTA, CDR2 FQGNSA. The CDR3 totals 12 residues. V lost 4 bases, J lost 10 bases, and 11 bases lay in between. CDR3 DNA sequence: TGTGCCAGCAGCTCATATATAGGGGAGCAGTTCTTC. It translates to CASSSYIGEQFF.

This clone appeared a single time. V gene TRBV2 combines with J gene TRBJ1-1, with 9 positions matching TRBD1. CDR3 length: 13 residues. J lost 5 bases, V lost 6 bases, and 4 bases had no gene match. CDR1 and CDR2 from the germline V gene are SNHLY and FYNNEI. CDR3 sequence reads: CASSGQGWTEAFF. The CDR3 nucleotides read TGTGCCAGCAGCGGACAGGGGTGGACTGAAGCTTTCTTT.

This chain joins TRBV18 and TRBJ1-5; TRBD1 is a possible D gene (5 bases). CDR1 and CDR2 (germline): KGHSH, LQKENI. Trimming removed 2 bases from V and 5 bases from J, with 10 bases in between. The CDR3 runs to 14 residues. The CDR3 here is CASSPGTDHQPQHF. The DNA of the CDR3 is TGTGCCAGCTCACCAGGGACCGATCATCAGCCCCAGCATTTT.

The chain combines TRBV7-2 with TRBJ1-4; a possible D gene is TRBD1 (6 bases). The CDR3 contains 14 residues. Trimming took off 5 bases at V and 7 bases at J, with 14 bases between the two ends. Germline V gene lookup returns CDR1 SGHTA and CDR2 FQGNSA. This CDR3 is CASSPTGSIEKLFF. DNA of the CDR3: TGTGCCAGCAGCCCGACAGGATCGATTGAAAAACTGTTTTTT.

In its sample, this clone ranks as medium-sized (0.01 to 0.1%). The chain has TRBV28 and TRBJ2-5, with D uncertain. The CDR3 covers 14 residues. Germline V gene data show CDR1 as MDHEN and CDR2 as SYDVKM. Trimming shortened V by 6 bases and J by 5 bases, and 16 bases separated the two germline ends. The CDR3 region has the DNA TGTGCCAGCAGCCCATTCTTTAGTTTTGAGACCCAGTACTTC. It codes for CASSPFFSFETQYF. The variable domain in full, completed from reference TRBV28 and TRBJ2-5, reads DVKVTQSSRYLVKRTGEKVFLECVQDMDHENMFWYRQDPGLGLRLIYFSYDVKMKEKGDIPEGYSVSREKKERFSLILESASTNQTSMYLCASSPFFSFETQYFGPGTRLLVL.